This T cell receptor (beta chain) derives from a study of T cells in Graves' hyperthyroidism and ophthalmopathy. RNA transcripts gave rise to amplified TCR beta CDR3 regions. HTBI primers were used for first-round RT-PCR of the TCR CDR3. TCRdb re-analysed the multiplex PCR reads in MiXCR, keeping a single row per CDR3 protein. The sample consists of 400,000 to 550,000 distinct CDR3 sequences, roughly 25% of them appearing once. The sample holds a few counts of this clonotype. Germline trimming cut 4 bases from V and 7 bases from J; bases unmatched to any gene: 8. CDR3 length: 15 amino acids. The germline gives CDR1 SGDLS, CDR2 YYNGEE.

The sequenced sample consisted of blood. V is TRBV9 and J is TRBJ2-2, with 9 bases aligning to TRBD1. The sequence came from a woman aged 25 to 45 with Graves' ophthalmopathy. The CDR3 loop is CASSKRTGASGELFF. DNA for the CDR3: TGTGCCAGCAGCAAACGGACAGGGGCAAGCGGGGAGCTGTTTTTT.